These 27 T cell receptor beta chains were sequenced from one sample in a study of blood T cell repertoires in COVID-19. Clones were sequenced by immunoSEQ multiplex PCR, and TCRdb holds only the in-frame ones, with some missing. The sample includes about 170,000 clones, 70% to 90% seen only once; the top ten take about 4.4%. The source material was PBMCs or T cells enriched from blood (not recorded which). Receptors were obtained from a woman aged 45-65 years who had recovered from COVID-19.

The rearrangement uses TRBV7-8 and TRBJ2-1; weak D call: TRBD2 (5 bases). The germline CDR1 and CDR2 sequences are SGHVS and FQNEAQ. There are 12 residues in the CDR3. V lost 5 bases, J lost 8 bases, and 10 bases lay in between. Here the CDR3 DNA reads TGTGCCAGCAGCCATCTAGCCTATGAGCAGTTCTTC. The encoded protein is CASSHLAYEQFF.

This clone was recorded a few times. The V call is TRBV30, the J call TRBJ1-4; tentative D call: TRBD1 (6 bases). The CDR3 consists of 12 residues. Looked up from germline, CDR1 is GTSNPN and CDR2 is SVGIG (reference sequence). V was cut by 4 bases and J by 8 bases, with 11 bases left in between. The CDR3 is CAWNRVGEKLFF. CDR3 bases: TGTGCCTGGAACAGGGTTGGCGAAAAACTGTTTTTT.

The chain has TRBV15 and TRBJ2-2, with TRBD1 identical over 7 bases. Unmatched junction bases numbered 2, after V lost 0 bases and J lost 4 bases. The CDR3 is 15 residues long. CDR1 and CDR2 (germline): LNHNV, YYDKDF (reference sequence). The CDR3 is CATSREDRATGELFF. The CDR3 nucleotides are TGTGCCACCAGCAGAGAAGACAGGGCCACCGGGGAGCTGTTTTTT.

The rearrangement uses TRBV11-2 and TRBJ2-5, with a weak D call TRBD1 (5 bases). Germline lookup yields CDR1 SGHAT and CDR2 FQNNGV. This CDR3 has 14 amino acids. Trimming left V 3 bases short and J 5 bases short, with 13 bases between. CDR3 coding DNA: TGTGCCAGCAGCTTGGGGCCCCCCCCTGAGACCCAGTACTTC. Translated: CASSLGPPPETQYF.

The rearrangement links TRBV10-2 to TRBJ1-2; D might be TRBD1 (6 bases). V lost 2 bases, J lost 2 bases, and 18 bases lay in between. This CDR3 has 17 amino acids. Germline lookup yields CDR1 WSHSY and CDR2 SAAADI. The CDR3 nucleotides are TGCGCCAGCAGTGAGACGACTCCGGGACACGACAACTATGGCTACACCTTC. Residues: CASSETTPGHDNYGYTF.

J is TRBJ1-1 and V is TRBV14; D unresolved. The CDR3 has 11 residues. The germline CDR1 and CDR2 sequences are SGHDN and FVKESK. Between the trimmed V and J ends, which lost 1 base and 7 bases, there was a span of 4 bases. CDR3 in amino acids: CASSQASEAFF. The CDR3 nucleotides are TGTGCCAGCAGCCAAGCCAGTGAAGCTTTCTTT.

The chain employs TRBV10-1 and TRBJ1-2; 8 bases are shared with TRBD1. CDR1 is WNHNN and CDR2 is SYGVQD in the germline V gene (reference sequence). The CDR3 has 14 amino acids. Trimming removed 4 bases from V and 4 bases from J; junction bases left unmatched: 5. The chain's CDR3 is CASSAGGEPYGYTF. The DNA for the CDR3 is TGCGCCAGCAGTGCAGGGGGCGAACCCTATGGCTACACCTTC.

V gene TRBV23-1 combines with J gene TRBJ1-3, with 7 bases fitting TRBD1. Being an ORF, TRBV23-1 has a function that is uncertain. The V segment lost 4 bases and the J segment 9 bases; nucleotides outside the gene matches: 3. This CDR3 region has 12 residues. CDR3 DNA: TGCGCCAGCAGTCCCCAGGGGGGCACCATATATTTT. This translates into CASSPQGGTIYF.

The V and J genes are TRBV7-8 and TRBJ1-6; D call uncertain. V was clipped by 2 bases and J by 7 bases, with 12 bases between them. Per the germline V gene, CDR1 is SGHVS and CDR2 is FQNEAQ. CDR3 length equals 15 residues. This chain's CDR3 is CASSLYARGNSPLHF. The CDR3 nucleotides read TGTGCCAGCAGCTTATATGCGCGCGGGAATTCACCCCTCCACTTT.

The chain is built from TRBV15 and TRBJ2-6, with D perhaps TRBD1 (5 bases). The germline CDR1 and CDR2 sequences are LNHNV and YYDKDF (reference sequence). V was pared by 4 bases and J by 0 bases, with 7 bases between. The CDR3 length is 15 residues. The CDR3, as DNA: TGTGCCACCAGCACAGACAGCTCTGGGGCCAACGTCCTGACTTTC. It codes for CATSTDSSGANVLTF.

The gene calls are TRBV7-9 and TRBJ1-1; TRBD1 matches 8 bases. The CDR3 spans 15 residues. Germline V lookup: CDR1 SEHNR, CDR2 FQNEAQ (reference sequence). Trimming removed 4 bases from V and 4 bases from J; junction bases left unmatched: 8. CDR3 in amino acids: CASSSRTGTSTEAFF. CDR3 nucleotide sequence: TGTGCCAGCAGCTCGCGGACAGGGACGAGCACTGAAGCTTTCTTT.

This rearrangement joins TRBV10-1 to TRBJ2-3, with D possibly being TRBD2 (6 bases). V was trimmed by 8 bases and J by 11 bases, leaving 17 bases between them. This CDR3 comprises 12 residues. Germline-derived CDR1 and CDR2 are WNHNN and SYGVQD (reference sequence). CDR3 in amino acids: CASAGGPREQYF. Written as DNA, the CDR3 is TGCGCCAGCGCCGGGGGTCCGAGGGAGCAGTATTTT.

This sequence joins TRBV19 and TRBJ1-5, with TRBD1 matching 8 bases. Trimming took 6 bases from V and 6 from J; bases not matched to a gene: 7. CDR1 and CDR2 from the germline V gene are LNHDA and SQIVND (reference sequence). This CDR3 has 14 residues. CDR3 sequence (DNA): TGTGCCAGTAGGTATGGGACAGGCCCTCAGCCCCAGCATTTT. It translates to CASRYGTGPQPQHF.

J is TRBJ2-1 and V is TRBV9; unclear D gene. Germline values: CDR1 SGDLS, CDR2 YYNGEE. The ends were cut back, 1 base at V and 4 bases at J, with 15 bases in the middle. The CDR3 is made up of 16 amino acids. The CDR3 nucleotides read TGTGCCAGCAGCGTATCAGGTTGGTCGGTATACAATGAGCAGTTCTTC. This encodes CASSVSGWSVYNEQFF. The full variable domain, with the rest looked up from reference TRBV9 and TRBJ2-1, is DSGVTQTPKHLITATGQRVTLRCSPRSGDLSVYWYQQSLDQGLQFLIQYYNGEERAKGNILERFSAQQFPDLHSELNLSSLELGDSALYFCASSVSGWSVYNEQFFGPGTRLTVL.

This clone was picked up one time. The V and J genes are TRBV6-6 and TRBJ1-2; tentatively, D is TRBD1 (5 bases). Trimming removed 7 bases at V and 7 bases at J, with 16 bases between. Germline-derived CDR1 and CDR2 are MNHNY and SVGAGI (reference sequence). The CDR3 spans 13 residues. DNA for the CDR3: TGTGCCAGCATTGGGGGACTCAGAGGTGGCTACACCTTC. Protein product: CASIGGLRGGYTF.

CDR3 protein: CASSNPPTSGRSYNEQFF. CDR3 in DNA: TGTGCCAGCAGTAATCCCCCGACTAGCGGGAGGTCGTACAATGAGCAGTTCTTC. The J gene is TRBJ2-1, the V gene TRBV27; 13 nucleotides agree with TRBD2. V lost 5 bases to trimming and J lost 4 bases; unmatched junction nucleotides: 11. This CDR3 spans 18 amino acids. The V gene's germline CDR1 is MNHEY and CDR2 SMNVEV (reference sequence).

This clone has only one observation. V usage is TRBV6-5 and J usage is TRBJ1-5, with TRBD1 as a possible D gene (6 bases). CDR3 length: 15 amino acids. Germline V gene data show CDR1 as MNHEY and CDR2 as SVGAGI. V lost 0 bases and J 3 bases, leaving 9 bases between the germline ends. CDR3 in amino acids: CASSYSRDTNQPQHF. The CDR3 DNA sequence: TGTGCCAGCAGTTACTCCCGGGACACCAATCAGCCCCAGCATTTT.

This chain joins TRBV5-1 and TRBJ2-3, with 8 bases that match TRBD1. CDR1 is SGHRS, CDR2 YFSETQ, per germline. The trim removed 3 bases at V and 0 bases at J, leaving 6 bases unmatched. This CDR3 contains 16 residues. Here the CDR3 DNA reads TGCGCCAGCAGCTGGGGGACAGGACCGAGCACAGATACGCAGTATTTT. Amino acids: CASSWGTGPSTDTQYF.

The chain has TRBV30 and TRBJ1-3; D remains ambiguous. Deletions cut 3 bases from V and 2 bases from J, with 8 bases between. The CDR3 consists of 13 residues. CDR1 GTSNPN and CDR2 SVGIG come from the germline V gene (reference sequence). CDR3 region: CAWRPRAGNTIYF. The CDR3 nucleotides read TGTGCCTGGAGGCCTAGAGCTGGAAACACCATATATTTT.

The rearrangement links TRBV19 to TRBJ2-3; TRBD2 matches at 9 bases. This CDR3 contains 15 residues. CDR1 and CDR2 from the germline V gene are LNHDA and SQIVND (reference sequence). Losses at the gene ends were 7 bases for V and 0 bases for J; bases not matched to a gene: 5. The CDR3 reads CASNRLAESTDTQYF. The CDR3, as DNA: TGTGCCAGTAATCGACTAGCGGAAAGCACAGATACGCAGTATTTT. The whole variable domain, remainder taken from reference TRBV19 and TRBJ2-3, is DGGITQSPKYLFRKEGQNVTLSCEQNLNHDAMYWYRQDPGQGLRLIYYSQIVNDFQKGDIAEGYSVSREKKESFPLTVTSAQKNPTAFYLCASNRLAESTDTQYFGPGTRLTVL.

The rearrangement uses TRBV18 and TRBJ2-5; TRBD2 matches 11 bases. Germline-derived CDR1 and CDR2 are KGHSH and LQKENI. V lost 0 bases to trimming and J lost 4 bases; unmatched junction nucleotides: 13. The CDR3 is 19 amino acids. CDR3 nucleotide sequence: TGTGCCAGCTCACCACCCACAGGGACTAGCGGAGGGTCGGGAGAGACCCAGTACTTC. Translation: CASSPPTGTSGGSGETQYF.

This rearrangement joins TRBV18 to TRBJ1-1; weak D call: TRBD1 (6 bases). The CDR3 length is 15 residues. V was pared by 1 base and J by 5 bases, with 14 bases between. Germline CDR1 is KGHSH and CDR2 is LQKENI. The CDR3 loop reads CASSPRSGGGTEAFF. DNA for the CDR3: TGTGCCAGCTCACCACGGTCGGGAGGGGGAACTGAAGCTTTCTTT.

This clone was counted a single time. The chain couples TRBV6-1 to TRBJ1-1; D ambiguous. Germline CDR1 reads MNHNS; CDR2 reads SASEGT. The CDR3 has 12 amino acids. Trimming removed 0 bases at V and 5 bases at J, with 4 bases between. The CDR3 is CASSEARTEAFF. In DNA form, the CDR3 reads TGTGCCAGCAGTGAAGCCCGGACTGAAGCTTTCTTT.

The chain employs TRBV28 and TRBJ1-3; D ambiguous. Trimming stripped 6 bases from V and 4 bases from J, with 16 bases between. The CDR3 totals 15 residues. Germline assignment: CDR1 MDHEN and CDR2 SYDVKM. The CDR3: CASSLRLSRGNTIYF. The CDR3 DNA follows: TGTGCCAGCAGCTTAAGACTTTCCCGGGGAAACACCATATATTTT. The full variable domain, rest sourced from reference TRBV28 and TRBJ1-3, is DVKVTQSSRYLVKRTGEKVFLECVQDMDHENMFWYRQDPGLGLRLIYFSYDVKMKEKGDIPEGYSVSREKKERFSLILESASTNQTSMYLCASSLRLSRGNTIYFGEGSWLTVV.

CDR3 in amino acids: CAWIQPGQGHTEAFF. CDR3 DNA sequence: TGTGCCTGGATACAGCCGGGACAGGGACACACTGAAGCTTTCTTT. The J gene is TRBJ1-1, the V gene TRBV30; 9 nucleotides line up with TRBD1. Germline lookup yields CDR1 GTSNPN and CDR2 SVGIG (reference sequence). V dropped 4 bases and J dropped 3; count of bases not matched to a gene: 9. This CDR3 is 15 amino acids long.

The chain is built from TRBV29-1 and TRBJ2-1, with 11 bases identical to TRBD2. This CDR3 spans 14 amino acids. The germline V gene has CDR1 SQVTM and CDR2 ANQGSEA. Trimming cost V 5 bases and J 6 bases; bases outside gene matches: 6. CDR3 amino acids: CSVNRLAGTNEQFF. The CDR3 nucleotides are TGCAGCGTTAATCGACTAGCGGGAACCAATGAGCAGTTCTTC.

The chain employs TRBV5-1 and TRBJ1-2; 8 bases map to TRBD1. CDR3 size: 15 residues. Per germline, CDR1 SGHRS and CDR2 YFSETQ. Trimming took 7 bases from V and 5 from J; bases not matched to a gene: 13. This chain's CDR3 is CASQSSRDRIYGYTF. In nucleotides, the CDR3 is TGCGCCAGCCAATCAAGCCGGGACAGGATTTATGGCTACACCTTC.